Included here is one T cell receptor (beta chain) sequence, with context. Its antigen is currently unknown. Every one of the donors was a healthy Caucasian. From the 5' RACE reads, TCRdb called clonotypes with MiXCR, one entry per CDR3 protein. The profile covers around 1.7 million distinct CDR3 sequences, with under 35% appearing a single time and about 0.27% taken by the ten largest. The record originates from a study of identical twins. Study-wide points: Fewer insertions were carried by abundant cord blood beta clonotypes, but none was seen in memory repertoires. Surplus twin overlap in beta out-of-frame sequences was less pronounced.

The CDR3 is 16 amino acids. Per germline, CDR1 SEHNR and CDR2 FQNEAQ (reference sequence). Germline trimming cut 4 bases from V and 2 bases from J; bases unmatched to any gene: 7. The sample taken for sequencing was cord blood. V usage is TRBV7-9 and J usage is TRBJ2-1; 8 bases line up with TRBD2. The sequence derives from a newborn girl in good health. CDR3 sequence: CASSSEREQPYNEQFF. CDR3 DNA: TGTGCCAGCAGCTCTGAGCGGGAGCAGCCCTACAATGAGCAGTTCTTC.